The rows below give T cell receptor beta chains drawn from one sample of a study of early T cells in non-severe SARS-CoV-2 infection. TCRdb reanalysed the 5' RACE reads using MiXCR and keeps one entry per CDR3 protein. The sample carries over 30,000 distinct CDR3 sequences, roughly 7.1% recorded once. Sequencing was performed on whole blood, taken at baseline. Receptor source: an adult who was a healthcare worker with PCR-confirmed SARS-CoV-2 infection or an uninfected control (not recorded which). Both conserved end residues are trimmed from each CDR3.

TRBV10-1	TRBJ2-1	ASNPGFDLLMSPYNEQF
TRBV7-6	TRBJ2-3	ASSLPSTDTQY
TRBV30	TRBJ2-1	AWSVEGSNEQF
TRBV6-5	TRBJ1-1	ASSYSIGIPANTEAF
TRBV7-8	TRBJ2-1	ASSFSSGLYNEQF
TRBV12-3/TRBV12-4	TRBJ2-1	ASSFVEQF
TRBV6-2/TRBV6-3	TRBJ1-1	ASRPPGSTEAF
TRBV7-6	TRBJ2-7	ASSHPDISEQY
TRBV6-2/TRBV6-3	TRBJ2-1	ATNPSYYNNEQF
TRBV18	TRBJ1-4	ASSPLTRSSEKLF
TRBV12-3/TRBV12-4	TRBJ2-1	ASSLIWGRASHEQF
TRBV7-9	TRBJ1-1	ASSLVSGQDEAF
TRBV7-2	TRBJ1-1	ASSVQENTEAF
TRBV2	TRBJ1-1	ASSEGPGGTEAF
TRBV28	TRBJ1-1	ASSLLRQGKEAF
TRBV7-6	TRBJ2-1	ASSLDELSYNEQF
TRBV18	TRBJ2-3	ASSGLAGVTDTQY
TRBV11-2	TRBJ2-3	ASSLGGDTQY